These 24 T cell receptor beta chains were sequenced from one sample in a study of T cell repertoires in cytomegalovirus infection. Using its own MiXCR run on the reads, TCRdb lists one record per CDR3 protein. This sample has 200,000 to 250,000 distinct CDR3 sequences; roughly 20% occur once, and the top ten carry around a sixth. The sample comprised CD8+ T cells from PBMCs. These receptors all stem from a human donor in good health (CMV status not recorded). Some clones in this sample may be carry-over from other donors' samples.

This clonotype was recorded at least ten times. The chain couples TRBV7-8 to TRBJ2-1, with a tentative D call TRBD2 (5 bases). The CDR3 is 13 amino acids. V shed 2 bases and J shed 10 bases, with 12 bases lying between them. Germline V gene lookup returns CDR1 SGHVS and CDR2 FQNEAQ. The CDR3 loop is CASSLPDWREQFF. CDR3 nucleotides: TGTGCCAGCAGCTTACCTGACTGGAGGGAGCAGTTCTTC.

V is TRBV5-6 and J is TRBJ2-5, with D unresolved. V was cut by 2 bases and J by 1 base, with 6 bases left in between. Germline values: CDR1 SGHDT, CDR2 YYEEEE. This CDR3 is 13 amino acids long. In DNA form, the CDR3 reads TGTGCCAGCAGCTTCCGGCTCCAAGAGACCCAGTACTTC. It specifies CASSFRLQETQYF. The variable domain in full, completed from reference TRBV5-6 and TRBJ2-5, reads DAGVTQSPTHLIKTRGQQVTLRCSPKSGHDTVSWYQQALGQGPQFIFQYYEEEERQRGNFPDRFSGHQFPNYSSELNVNALLLGDSALYLCASSFRLQETQYFGPGTRLLVL.

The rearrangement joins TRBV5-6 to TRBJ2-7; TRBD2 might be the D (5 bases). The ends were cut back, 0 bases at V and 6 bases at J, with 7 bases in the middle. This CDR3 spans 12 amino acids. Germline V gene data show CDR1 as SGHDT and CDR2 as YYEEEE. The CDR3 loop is CASSLVRGEQYF. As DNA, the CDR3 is TGTGCCAGCAGCTTGGTCCGGGGCGAGCAGTACTTC.

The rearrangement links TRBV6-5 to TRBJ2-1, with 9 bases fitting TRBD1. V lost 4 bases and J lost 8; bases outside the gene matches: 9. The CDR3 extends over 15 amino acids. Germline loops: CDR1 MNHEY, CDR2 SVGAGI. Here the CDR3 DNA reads TGTGCCAGCAGTTTCCTGGGACAGGGTAGGGATGAGCAGTTCTTC. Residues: CASSFLGQGRDEQFF.

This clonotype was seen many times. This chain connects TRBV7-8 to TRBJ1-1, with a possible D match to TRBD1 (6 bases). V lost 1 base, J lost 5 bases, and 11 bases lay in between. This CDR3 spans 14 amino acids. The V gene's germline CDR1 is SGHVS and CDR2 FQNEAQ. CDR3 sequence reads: CASSLVAGETEAFF. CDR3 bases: TGTGCCAGCAGCTTAGTAGCAGGGGAGACTGAAGCTTTCTTT.

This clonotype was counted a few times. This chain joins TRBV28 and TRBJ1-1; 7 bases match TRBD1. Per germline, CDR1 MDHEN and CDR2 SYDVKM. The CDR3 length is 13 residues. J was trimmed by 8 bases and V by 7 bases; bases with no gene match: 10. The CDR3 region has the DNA TGTGCCAGCACCCTCCGTTGGACAGGCGAAGCTTTCTTT. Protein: CASTLRWTGEAFF.

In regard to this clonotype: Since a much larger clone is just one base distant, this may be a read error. The DNA of the CDR3 is TGTACCAGCAGCTTAGCATATGACAGGAACACTGAAGCTTTCTTT. Protein: CTSSLAYDRNTEAFF. The chain joins TRBV7-8 to TRBJ1-1, with a tentative D call TRBD1 (5 bases). Germline V CDR1 and CDR2: SGHVS, FQNEAQ. The CDR3 extends over 15 amino acids. Combining the CDR3 with reference TRBV7-8 and TRBJ1-1 gives the whole variable domain GAGVSQSPRYKVAKRGQDVALRCDPISGHVSLFWYQQALGQGPEFLTYFQNEAQLDKSGLPSDRFFAERPEGSVSTLKIQRTQQEDSAVYLCTSSLAYDRNTEAFFGQGTRLTVV.

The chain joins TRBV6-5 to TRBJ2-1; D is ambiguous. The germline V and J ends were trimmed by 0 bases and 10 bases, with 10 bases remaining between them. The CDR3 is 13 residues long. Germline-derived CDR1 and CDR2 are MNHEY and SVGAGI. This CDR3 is CASSYSSSVEQFF. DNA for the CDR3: TGTGCCAGCAGTTACTCGAGCTCCGTAGAGCAGTTCTTC.

CDR3 in amino acids: CASSFSGLAGGRTDTQYF. CDR3 DNA sequence: TGTGCCAGCAGTTTTTCAGGACTAGCGGGGGGACGCACAGATACGCAGTATTTT. The chain combines TRBV28 with TRBJ2-3, with TRBD2 identical over 14 bases. The CDR3 loop spans 18 amino acids. The J segment lost 1 base and the V segment lost 3 bases, leaving 6 bases of the junction unmatched. Germline V gene lookup returns CDR1 MDHEN and CDR2 SYDVKM.

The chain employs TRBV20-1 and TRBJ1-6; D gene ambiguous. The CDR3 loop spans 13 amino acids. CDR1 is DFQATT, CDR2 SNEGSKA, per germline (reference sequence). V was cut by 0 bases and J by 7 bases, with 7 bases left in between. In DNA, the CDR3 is TGCAGTGCTAGAGATATCGGGAATTCACCCCTCCACTTT. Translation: CSARDIGNSPLHF.

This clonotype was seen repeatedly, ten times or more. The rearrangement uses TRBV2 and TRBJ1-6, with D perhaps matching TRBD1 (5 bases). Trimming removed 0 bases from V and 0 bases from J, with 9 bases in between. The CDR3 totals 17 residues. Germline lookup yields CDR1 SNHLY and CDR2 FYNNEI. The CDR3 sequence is CASSEAGPSSYNSPLHF. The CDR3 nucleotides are TGTGCCAGCAGTGAAGCGGGACCGAGCTCCTATAATTCACCCCTCCACTTT.

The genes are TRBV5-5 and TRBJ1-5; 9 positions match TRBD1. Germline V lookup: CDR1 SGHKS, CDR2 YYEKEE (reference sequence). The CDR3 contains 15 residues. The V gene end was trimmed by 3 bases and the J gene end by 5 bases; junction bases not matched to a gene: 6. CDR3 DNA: TGTGCCAGCAGCTCCGGACAGGGGTGGGATCAGCCCCAGCATTTT. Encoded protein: CASSSGQGWDQPQHF.

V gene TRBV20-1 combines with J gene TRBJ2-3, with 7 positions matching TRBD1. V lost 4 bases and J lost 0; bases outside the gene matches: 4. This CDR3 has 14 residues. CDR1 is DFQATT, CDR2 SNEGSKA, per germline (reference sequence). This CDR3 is CSAIGTASTDTQYF. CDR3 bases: TGCAGTGCTATAGGGACAGCTAGCACAGATACGCAGTATTTT.

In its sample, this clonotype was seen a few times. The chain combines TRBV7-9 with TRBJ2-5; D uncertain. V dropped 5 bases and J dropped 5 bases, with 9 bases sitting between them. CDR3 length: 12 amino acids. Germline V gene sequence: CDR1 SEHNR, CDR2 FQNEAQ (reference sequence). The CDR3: CASSPPKETQYF. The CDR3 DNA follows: TGTGCCAGCAGCCCCCCTAAGGAGACCCAGTACTTC.

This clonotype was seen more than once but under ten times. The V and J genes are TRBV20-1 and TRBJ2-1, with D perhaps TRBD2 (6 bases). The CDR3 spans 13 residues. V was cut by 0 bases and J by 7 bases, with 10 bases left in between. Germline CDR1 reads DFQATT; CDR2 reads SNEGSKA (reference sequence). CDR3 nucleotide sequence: TGCAGTGCTAGAGATATGGGGAGGAATGAGCAGTTCTTC. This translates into CSARDMGRNEQFF.

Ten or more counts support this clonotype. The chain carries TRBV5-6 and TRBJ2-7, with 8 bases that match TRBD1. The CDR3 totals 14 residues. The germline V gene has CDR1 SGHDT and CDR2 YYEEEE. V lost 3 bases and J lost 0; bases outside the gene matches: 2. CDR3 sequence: CASSWTGSSYEQYF. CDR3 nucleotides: TGTGCCAGCAGCTGGACAGGGAGCTCCTACGAGCAGTACTTC.

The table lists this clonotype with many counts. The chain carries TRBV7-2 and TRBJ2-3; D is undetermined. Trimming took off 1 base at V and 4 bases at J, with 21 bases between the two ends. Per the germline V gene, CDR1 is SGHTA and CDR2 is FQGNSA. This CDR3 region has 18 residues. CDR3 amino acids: CASSLETPGLYPPDTQYF. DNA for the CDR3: TGTGCCAGCAGCTTAGAGACCCCTGGGCTGTACCCACCAGATACGCAGTATTTT.

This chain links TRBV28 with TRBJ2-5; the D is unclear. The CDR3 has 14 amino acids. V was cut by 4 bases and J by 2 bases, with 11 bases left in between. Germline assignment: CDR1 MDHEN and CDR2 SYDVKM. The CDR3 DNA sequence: TGTGCCAGCAGTTACGCATCCCCACAAGAGACCCAGTACTTC. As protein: CASSYASPQETQYF.

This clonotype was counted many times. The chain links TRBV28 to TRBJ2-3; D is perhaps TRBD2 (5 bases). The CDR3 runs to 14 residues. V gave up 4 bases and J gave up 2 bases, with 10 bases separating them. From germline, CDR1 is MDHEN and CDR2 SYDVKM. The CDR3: CASSSGRDTDTQYF. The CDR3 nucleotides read TGTGCCAGCAGTTCAGGACGGGACACAGATACGCAGTATTTT.

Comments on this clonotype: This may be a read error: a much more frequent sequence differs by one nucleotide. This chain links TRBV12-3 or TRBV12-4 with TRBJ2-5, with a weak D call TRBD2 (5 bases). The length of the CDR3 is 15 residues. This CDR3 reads CACSPAGLNEETQYF. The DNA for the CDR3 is TGTGCCTGCAGTCCGGCCGGACTGAATGAAGAGACCCAGTACTTC.

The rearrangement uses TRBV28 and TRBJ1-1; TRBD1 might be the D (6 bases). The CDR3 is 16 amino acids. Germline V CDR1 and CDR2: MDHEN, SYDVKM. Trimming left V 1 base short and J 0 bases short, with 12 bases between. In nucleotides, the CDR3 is TGTGCCAGCAGTTTATACCCGGGGGGGCTGAACACTGAAGCTTTCTTT. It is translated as CASSLYPGGLNTEAFF.

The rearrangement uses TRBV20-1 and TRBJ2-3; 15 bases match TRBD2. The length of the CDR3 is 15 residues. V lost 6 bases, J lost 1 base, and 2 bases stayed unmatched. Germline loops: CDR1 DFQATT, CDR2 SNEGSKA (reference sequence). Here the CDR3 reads CSAWTSGRGTDTQYF. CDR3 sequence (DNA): TGCAGTGCCTGGACTAGCGGGAGGGGCACAGATACGCAGTATTTT.

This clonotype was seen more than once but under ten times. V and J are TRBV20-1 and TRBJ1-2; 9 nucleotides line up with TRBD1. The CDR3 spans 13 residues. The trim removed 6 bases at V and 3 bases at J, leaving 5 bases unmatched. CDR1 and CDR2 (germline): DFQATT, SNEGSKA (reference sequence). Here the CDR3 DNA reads TGCAGTGCCGAGACAGGGGGGGACTATGGCTACACCTTC. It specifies CSAETGGDYGYTF.

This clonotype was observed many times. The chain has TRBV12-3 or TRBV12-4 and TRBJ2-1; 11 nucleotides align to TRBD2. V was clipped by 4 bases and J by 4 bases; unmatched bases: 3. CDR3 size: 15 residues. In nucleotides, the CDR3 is TGTGCCAGCAGTTATCTAGCGGGGGGTTACAATGAGCAGTTCTTC. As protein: CASSYLAGGYNEQFF.